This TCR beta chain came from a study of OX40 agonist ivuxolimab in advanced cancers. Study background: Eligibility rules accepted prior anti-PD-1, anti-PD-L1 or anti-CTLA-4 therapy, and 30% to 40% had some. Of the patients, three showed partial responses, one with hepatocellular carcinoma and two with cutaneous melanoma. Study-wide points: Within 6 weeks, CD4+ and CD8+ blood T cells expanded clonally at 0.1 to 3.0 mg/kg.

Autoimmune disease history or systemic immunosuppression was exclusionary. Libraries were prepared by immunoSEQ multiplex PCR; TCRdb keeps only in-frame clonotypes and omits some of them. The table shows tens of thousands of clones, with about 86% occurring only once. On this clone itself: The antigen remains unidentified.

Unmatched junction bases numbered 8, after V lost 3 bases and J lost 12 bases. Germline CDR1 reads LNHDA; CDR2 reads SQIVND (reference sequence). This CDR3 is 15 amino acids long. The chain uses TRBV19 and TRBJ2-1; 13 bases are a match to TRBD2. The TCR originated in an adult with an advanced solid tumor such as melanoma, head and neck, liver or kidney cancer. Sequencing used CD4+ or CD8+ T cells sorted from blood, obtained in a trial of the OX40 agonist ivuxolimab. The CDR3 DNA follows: TGTGCCAGTAGTATGCCGGGACTAGCGGGGTTTAGGCAGTTCTTC. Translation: CASSMPGLAGFRQFF. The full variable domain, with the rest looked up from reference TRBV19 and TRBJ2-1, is DGGITQSPKYLFRKEGQNVTLSCEQNLNHDAMYWYRQDPGQGLRLIYYSQIVNDFQKGDIAEGYSVSREKKESFPLTVTSAQKNPTAFYLCASSMPGLAGFRQFFGPGTRLTVL.